These 12 T cell receptor beta chains came from one sample sequenced in a study of blood T cell repertoires in COVID-19. Profiling relied on immunoSEQ multiplex PCR, and the TCRdb table lists in-frame clones only, not all of them. This sample carries about 270,000 clones, roughly 88% of them seen once, and the ten largest clones take around 1%. The sample taken for sequencing was PBMCs or T cells enriched from blood (not recorded which). The receptor set was obtained from a woman between 25 and 40 years old who had recovered from COVID-19.

The chain uses TRBV11-2 and TRBJ2-5, with TRBD2 as a possible D gene (5 bases). Germline V gene sequence: CDR1 SGHAT, CDR2 FQNNGV. With 1 base removed from V and 5 bases from J, the gap between germline ends came to 8 bases. This CDR3 contains 13 residues. The CDR3: CASSLGPGETQYF. The CDR3 nucleotides are TGTGCCAGCAGCTTAGGGCCGGGGGAGACCCAGTACTTC.

The chain couples TRBV6-5 to TRBJ1-4; D may be TRBD1 (6 bases). CDR3 size: 15 residues. V was cut by 5 bases and J by 5 bases, with 15 bases left in between. Per germline, CDR1 MNHEY and CDR2 SVGAGI. The CDR3 region has the DNA TGTGCCAGCAGTCAACAGGGCCCCCTAAATGAAAAACTGTTTTTT. Residues: CASSQQGPLNEKLFF.

The chain has TRBV5-4 and TRBJ2-7, with 14 bases lining up with TRBD2. The CDR3 contains 15 residues. From germline, CDR1 is SGHNT and CDR2 YYREEE (reference sequence). V shed 4 bases and J 5 bases; nucleotides not matched to a gene: 5. DNA for the CDR3: TGTGCCAGCAGCCTGACTAGCGGGAGGGTCAACGAGCAGTACTTC. Translating gives CASSLTSGRVNEQYF.

This clone was detected a few times. This sequence joins TRBV27 and TRBJ1-5; perhaps TRBD1 as D (6 bases). The CDR3 loop spans 16 amino acids. Trimming left V 5 bases short and J 0 bases short, with 14 bases between. Germline V lookup: CDR1 MNHEY, CDR2 SMNVEV (reference sequence). The CDR3: CASSPGTPISNQPQHF. In DNA form, the CDR3 reads TGTGCCAGCAGTCCGGGGACACCTATTAGCAATCAGCCCCAGCATTTT.

The chain carries TRBV7-3 and TRBJ2-7; 7 bases agree with TRBD1. The germline V gene has CDR1 SGHTA and CDR2 FQGTGA. The CDR3 runs to 15 residues. Losses at the gene ends were 5 bases for V and 6 bases for J; bases not matched to a gene: 13. The CDR3 nucleotides are TGTGCCAGCAGCGCACAAGGGGGCAGGAGTAGCGAGCAGTACTTC. It is translated as CASSAQGGRSSEQYF.

Concerning this clone itself: Other nucleotide sequences in the sample specify the same CDR3. CDR3 coding DNA: TGTGCCAGCTCACCACGGACAGGGGGCGGGGAAAAACTGTTTTTT. It is translated as CASSPRTGGGEKLFF. The V and J genes are TRBV18 and TRBJ1-4; 11 bases are shared with TRBD1. CDR3 length: 15 residues. CDR1 and CDR2 (germline): KGHSH, LQKENI. The trim removed 1 base at V and 8 bases at J, leaving 3 bases unmatched.

The chain joins TRBV18 to TRBJ2-7; possible D gene TRBD1, 6 bases. The V gene lost 2 bases and the J gene lost 6 bases, with 11 bases spanning the gap. Germline V gene data show CDR1 as KGHSH and CDR2 as LQKENI. There are 13 residues in the CDR3. CDR3 coding DNA: TGTGCCAGCTCACCAGCGAGGGGGACCGAGCAGTACTTC. Protein sequence: CASSPARGTEQYF.

The chain uses TRBV18 and TRBJ2-2; maybe TRBD1 (6 bases). The CDR3 is 16 residues long. Trimming removed 2 bases from V and 2 bases from J, with 12 bases in between. Germline V gives CDR1 KGHSH, CDR2 LQKENI. The CDR3 protein is CASSPLQGRNTGELFF. CDR3 DNA sequence: TGTGCCAGCTCACCATTACAGGGTAGAAACACCGGGGAGCTGTTTTTT.

The J gene is TRBJ2-5, the V gene TRBV6-5, with 9 bases that match TRBD2. This CDR3 contains 15 residues. V lost 8 bases and J lost 2; bases outside the gene matches: 9. Germline CDR1 is MNHEY and CDR2 is SVGAGI. The CDR3 is CASGLAGFEQETQYF. CDR3 bases: TGTGCCAGCGGGCTAGCGGGATTCGAGCAAGAGACCCAGTACTTC.

Written as DNA, the CDR3 is TGTGCCAGTAGTCAAACCCCCAGGGTCGACTATGGCTACACCTTC. Its translation: CASSQTPRVDYGYTF. The chain employs TRBV19 and TRBJ1-2; possible D gene TRBD1, 5 bases. This CDR3 comprises 15 residues. The V gene's germline CDR1 is LNHDA and CDR2 SQIVND (reference sequence). Trimming removed 5 bases at V and 3 bases at J, with 16 bases between.

The chain links TRBV29-1 to TRBJ1-4; TRBD1 is a possible D gene (6 bases). The V gene lost 6 bases and the J gene lost 6 bases, with 14 bases spanning the gap. Germline V lookup: CDR1 SQVTM, CDR2 ANQGSEA. This CDR3 is 13 amino acids long. The CDR3 is CSVLTGSDEKLFF. The CDR3 DNA reads as TGCAGCGTATTAACAGGGAGCGATGAAAAACTGTTTTTT.

The chain couples TRBV4-1 to TRBJ2-7, with TRBD1 matching 10 bases. V lost 2 bases, J lost 6 bases, and 10 bases stayed unmatched. Germline-derived CDR1 and CDR2 are MGHRA and YSYEKL. The CDR3 loop spans 16 amino acids. The CDR3 DNA reads as TGCGCCAGCAGCCAAAGGGGGGACAGGGGTTCATCCGAGCAGTACTTC. This translates into CASSQRGDRGSSEQYF.